Presented here are 21 T cell receptor beta chains from one specimen sequenced in a study of long-term antiretroviral therapy in people with HIV. Version v3.0 of the immunoSEQ assay was performed at survey level. The repertoire was sequenced with immunoSEQ multiplex PCR; TCRdb's copy has only in-frame clones and lacks some. Of roughly 12,000 clones in the sample, 75% to 85% were seen once. The source material was unsorted PBMCs, sampled 3.4 years after starting antiretroviral therapy. The receptors were sampled from a man aged 35-49 years with HIV.

This chain connects TRBV5-4 to TRBJ2-1, with unresolved D. Germline CDR1 and CDR2: SGHNT and YYREEE (reference sequence). CDR3 length: 16 residues. V lost 0 bases and J lost 0, with 10 bases in between. For the CDR3, the DNA is TGTGCCAGCAGCTTGGGCGTACTGAGCTCCTACAATGAGCAGTTCTTC. Translating gives CASSLGVLSSYNEQFF. Full variable domain (remainder filled in from reference TRBV5-4 and TRBJ2-1): ETGVTQSPTHLIKTRGQQVTLRCSSQSGHNTVSWYQQALGQGPQFIFQYYREEENGRGNFPPRFSGLQFPNYSSELNVNALELDDSALYLCASSLGVLSSYNEQFFGPGTRLTVL.

This clone was observed a handful of times. The chain joins TRBV27 to TRBJ2-7, with 7 bases identical to TRBD2. J was trimmed by 5 bases and V by 0 bases; bases with no gene match: 13. Per the germline V gene, CDR1 is MNHEY and CDR2 is SMNVEV (reference sequence). CDR3 length: 17 amino acids. DNA of the CDR3: TGTGCCAGCAGTTTATCGGGGGAGGGGAAGAGAATGGACGAGCAGTACTTC. Translating it yields CASSLSGEGKRMDEQYF.

This chain joins TRBV5-1 and TRBJ2-1; D is ambiguous. Germline CDR1 and CDR2: SGHRS and YFSETQ. This CDR3 spans 19 amino acids. Deletions cut 3 bases from V and 3 bases from J, with 25 bases between. CDR3 nucleotide sequence: TGCGCCAGCAGCTCCCCTACGGTCCCGGCAGCGAAGTACTACAATGAGCAGTTCTTC. It is translated as CASSSPTVPAAKYYNEQFF.

This clone was recorded only once. J is TRBJ2-3 and V is TRBV5-1, with 11 bases lining up with TRBD2. The germline V gene encodes CDR1 SGHRS and CDR2 YFSETQ. The CDR3 runs 15 residues. V lost 6 bases and J lost 1; bases outside the gene matches: 4. The CDR3 coding sequence is TGCGCCAGCACCCTGGGACTAGCGGGCACAGATACGCAGTATTTT. Translated, it gives CASTLGLAGTDTQYF.

The chain links TRBV11-2 to TRBJ2-7; D not certain. Germline CDR1 reads SGHAT; CDR2 reads FQNNGV. V was pared by 3 bases and J by 2 bases, with 11 bases between. CDR3 length: 14 residues. Here the CDR3 reads CASSLYNVAYEQYF. CDR3 nucleotide sequence: TGTGCCAGCAGCTTGTACAACGTCGCCTACGAGCAGTACTTC.

The rearrangement links TRBV2 to TRBJ2-3; no reliable D call. V lost 4 bases to trimming and J lost 1 base, with 9 bases between them. CDR3 length: 14 amino acids. Germline V CDR1 and CDR2: SNHLY, FYNNEI. The CDR3 spells CASSVLAGTDTQYF. CDR3 in DNA: TGTGCCAGCAGTGTATTAGCTGGCACAGATACGCAGTATTTT.

The rearrangement joins TRBV5-4 to TRBJ2-7; D is unclear. Germline V lookup: CDR1 SGHNT, CDR2 YYREEE (reference sequence). V was pared by 3 bases and J by 0 bases, with 4 bases between. This CDR3 is 12 amino acids long. The CDR3 sequence: CASSSFSYEQYF. CDR3 DNA: TGTGCCAGCAGCTCTTTCTCCTACGAGCAGTACTTC.

The V call is TRBV28, the J call TRBJ1-2, with no clear D. The germline V and J ends were trimmed by 8 bases and 4 bases, with 17 bases remaining between them. Per the germline V gene, CDR1 is MDHEN and CDR2 is SYDVKM. The CDR3 extends over 14 amino acids. The CDR3 reads CASWALEPIYGYTF. CDR3 DNA sequence: TGTGCCAGCTGGGCTCTAGAGCCGATCTATGGCTACACCTTC.

This clone counts as medium-sized (0.01 to 0.1%). The rearrangement links TRBV5-4 to TRBJ2-7; 8 bases are shared with TRBD2. The germline V gene has CDR1 SGHNT and CDR2 YYREEE (reference sequence). The V segment lost 3 bases and the J segment 2 bases; nucleotides outside the gene matches: 10. The CDR3 runs 16 residues. The CDR3 region is CASSYPRGDSTYEQYF. CDR3 nucleotide sequence: TGTGCCAGCAGCTATCCGCGGGGGGACTCTACCTACGAGCAGTACTTC. The full variable domain, in which reference TRBV5-4 and TRBJ2-7 provide the parts outside the CDR3, is ETGVTQSPTHLIKTRGQQVTLRCSSQSGHNTVSWYQQALGQGPQFIFQYYREEENGRGNFPPRFSGLQFPNYSSELNVNALELDDSALYLCASSYPRGDSTYEQYFGPGTRLTVT.

J is TRBJ2-2 and V is TRBV29-1; D unclear. Germline lookup yields CDR1 SQVTM and CDR2 ANQGSEA. V dropped 0 bases and J dropped 1 base, with 12 bases sitting between them. The CDR3 loop spans 16 amino acids. CDR3 protein: CSVEDGSGLNTGELFF. As DNA, the CDR3 is TGCAGCGTTGAAGACGGCAGTGGATTGAACACCGGGGAGCTGTTTTTT.

The chain is built from TRBV27 and TRBJ2-3; possible D gene TRBD2, 6 bases. The V and J ends lost 4 bases and 4 bases respectively, with 18 bases between them. CDR1 is MNHEY, CDR2 SMNVEV, per germline (reference sequence). CDR3 size: 16 residues. The CDR3 sequence: CASSSRLDQHPDTQYF. DNA for the CDR3: TGTGCCAGCAGTTCCCGACTAGACCAGCACCCAGATACGCAGTATTTT.

V usage is TRBV4-3 and J usage is TRBJ1-5; D ambiguous. V was pared by 0 bases and J by 9 bases, with 12 bases between. The germline V gene encodes CDR1 LGHNA and CDR2 YSLEER. CDR3 length: 14 residues. The CDR3 loop reads CASSQDLAFSPQHF. Here the CDR3 DNA reads TGCGCCAGCAGCCAAGATCTGGCGTTCTCGCCCCAGCATTTT.

This chain connects TRBV5-5 to TRBJ1-5, with D perhaps matching TRBD1 (6 bases). Germline CDR1 and CDR2: SGHKS and YYEKEE (reference sequence). The CDR3 extends over 15 amino acids. Between the trimmed V and J ends, which lost 2 bases and 2 bases, there was a span of 11 bases. CDR3 sequence reads: CASSLTGSGNQPQHF. In DNA form, the CDR3 reads TGTGCCAGCAGCTTAACAGGGAGTGGCAATCAGCCCCAGCATTTT.

This clone is a singleton in its sample. The chain joins TRBV30 to TRBJ2-2; no clear D gene. This CDR3 region has 13 residues. The germline V gene encodes CDR1 GTSNPN and CDR2 SVGIG (reference sequence). The ends were cut back, 0 bases at V and 1 base at J, with 3 bases in the middle. The CDR3 here is CAWSVQNTGELFF. CDR3 DNA sequence: TGTGCCTGGAGTGTTCAGAACACCGGGGAGCTGTTTTTT.

V gene TRBV14 combines with J gene TRBJ2-7, with a tentative D call TRBD1 (6 bases). Germline CDR1 and CDR2: SGHDN and FVKESK. The CDR3 is 16 residues long. V was trimmed by 3 bases and J by 3 bases, leaving 18 bases between them. In DNA, the CDR3 is TGTGCCAGCAGCCAGGTGGGACATCCAGGAATCTACGAGCAGTACTTC. Protein sequence: CASSQVGHPGIYEQYF.

This chain connects TRBV7-9 to TRBJ2-1; 10 positions agree with TRBD2. Germline trimming cut 5 bases from V and 1 base from J; bases unmatched to any gene: 8. Looked up from germline, CDR1 is SEHNR and CDR2 is FQNEAQ (reference sequence). This CDR3 is built from 17 residues. CDR3 coding DNA: TGTGCCAGCAGCCCTCTAGCGGGAGTAAGTTCCTACAATGAGCAGTTCTTC. As protein: CASSPLAGVSSYNEQFF.

The genes are TRBV21-1 and TRBJ2-5; the table's D call of TRBD2 was not tested on the DNA. TRBV21-1 is flagged as a pseudogene. The CDR3 spans 14 residues. CDR3 amino acids: CASSKGRRQETQYF. The DNA for the CDR3 is TGTGCCAGCAGCAAAGGACGGCGGCAAGAGACCCAGTACTTC.

This clone was found once. A read error is the likely source, as a far larger clone sits one nucleotide away. V gene TRBV7-2 combines with J gene TRBJ2-1; maybe TRBD1 (5 bases). Trimming shortened V by 5 bases and J by 6 bases, and 5 bases separated the two germline ends. This CDR3 contains 11 residues. CDR1 and CDR2 (germline): SGHTA, FQGNSA. The CDR3 is CASSQGNEQFF. DNA for the CDR3: TGTGCCAGCAGCCAGGGCAATGAGCAGTTCTTC.

V usage is TRBV27 and J usage is TRBJ1-5; D unresolved. V lost 4 bases and J lost 4, with 11 bases in between. In germline, CDR1 is MNHEY, CDR2 SMNVEV (reference sequence). The CDR3 length is 14 residues. The CDR3 here is CASSWTGGNQPQHF. DNA for the CDR3: TGTGCCAGCAGTTGGACGGGTGGTAATCAGCCCCAGCATTTT.

The V and J genes are TRBV2 and TRBJ2-7; 8 nucleotides match TRBD2. This CDR3 region has 12 residues. V gave up 7 bases and J gave up 6 bases; unmatched junction bases: 5. Germline V gives CDR1 SNHLY, CDR2 FYNNEI. In nucleotides, the CDR3 is TGTGCCAGCACCAGCGGGGGCGGCGAGCAGTACTTC. Amino acids: CASTSGGGEQYF.

This chain connects TRBV19 to TRBJ2-1; D perhaps matches TRBD2 (5 bases). Deletions cut 6 bases from V and 0 bases from J, with 15 bases between. CDR1 is LNHDA and CDR2 is SQIVND in the germline V gene (reference sequence). This CDR3 has 16 residues. CDR3 sequence: CASSGPQAGSYNEQFF. The DNA for the CDR3 is TGTGCCAGTAGCGGCCCCCAGGCGGGCTCCTACAATGAGCAGTTCTTC.